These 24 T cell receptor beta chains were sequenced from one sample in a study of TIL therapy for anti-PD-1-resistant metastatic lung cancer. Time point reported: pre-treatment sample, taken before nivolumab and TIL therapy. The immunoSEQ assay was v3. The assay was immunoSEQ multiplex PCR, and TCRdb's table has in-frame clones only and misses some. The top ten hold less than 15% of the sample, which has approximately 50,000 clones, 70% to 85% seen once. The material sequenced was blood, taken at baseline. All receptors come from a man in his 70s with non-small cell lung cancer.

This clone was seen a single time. CDR3 in DNA: TGTGCCAGCAGCGTAGGACAGAACACCGGGGAGCTGTTTTTT. This encodes CASSVGQNTGELFF. The chain combines TRBV9 with TRBJ2-2; D is uncertain. Germline CDR1 is SGDLS and CDR2 is YYNGEE. Trimming left V 0 bases short and J 1 base short, with 4 bases between. This CDR3 spans 14 amino acids.

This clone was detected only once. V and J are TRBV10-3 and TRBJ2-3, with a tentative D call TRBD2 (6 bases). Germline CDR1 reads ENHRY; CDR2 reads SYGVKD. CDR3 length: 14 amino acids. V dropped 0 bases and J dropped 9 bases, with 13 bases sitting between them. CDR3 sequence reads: CAISESLAVQTQYF. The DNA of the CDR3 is TGTGCCATCAGTGAGTCATTAGCGGTTCAGACGCAGTATTTT.

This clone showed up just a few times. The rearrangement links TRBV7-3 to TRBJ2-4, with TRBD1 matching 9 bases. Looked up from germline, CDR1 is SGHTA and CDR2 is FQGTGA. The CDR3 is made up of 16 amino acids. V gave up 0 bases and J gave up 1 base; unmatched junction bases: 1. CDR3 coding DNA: TGTGCCAGCAGCTTAACGGGGACAGGGGCCAAAAACATTCAGTACTTC. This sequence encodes CASSLTGTGAKNIQYF.

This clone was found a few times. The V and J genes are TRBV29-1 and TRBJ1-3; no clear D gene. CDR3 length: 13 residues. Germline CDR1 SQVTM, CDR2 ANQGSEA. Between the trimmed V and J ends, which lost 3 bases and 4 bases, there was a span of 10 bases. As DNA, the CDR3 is TGCAGCGTTGAGGAGGGCTCGGGAAACACCATATATTTT. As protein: CSVEEGSGNTIYF.

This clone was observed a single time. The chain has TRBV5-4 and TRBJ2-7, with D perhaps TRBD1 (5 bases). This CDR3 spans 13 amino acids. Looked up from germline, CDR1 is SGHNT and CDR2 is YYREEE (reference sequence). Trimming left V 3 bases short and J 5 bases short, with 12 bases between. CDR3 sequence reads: CASSYPTENEQYF. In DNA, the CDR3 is TGTGCCAGCAGCTACCCGACAGAGAACGAGCAGTACTTC.

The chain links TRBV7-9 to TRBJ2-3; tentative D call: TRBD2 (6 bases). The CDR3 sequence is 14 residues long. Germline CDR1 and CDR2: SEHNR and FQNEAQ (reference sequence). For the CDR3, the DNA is TGTTGCGGAGGGGAGTCACTTGGACCAGATACGCAGTATTTT. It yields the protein CCGGESLGPDTQYF.

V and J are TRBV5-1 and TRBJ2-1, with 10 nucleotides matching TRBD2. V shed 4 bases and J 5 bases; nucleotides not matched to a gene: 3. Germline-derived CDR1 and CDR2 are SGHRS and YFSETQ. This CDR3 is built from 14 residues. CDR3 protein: CASSGTSVNNEQFF. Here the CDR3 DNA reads TGCGCCAGCAGCGGGACTAGCGTCAACAATGAGCAGTTCTTC. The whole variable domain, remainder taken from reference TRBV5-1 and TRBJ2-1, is KAGVTQTPRYLIKTRGQQVTLSCSPISGHRSVSWYQQTPGQGLQFLFEYFSETQRNKGNFPGRFSGRQFSNSRSEMNVSTLELGDSALYLCASSGTSVNNEQFFGPGTRLTVL.

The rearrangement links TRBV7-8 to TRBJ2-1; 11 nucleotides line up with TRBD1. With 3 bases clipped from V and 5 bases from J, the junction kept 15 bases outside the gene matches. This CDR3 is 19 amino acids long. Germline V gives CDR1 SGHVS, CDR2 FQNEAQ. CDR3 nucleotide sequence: TGTGCCAGCAGCTTCCCGGGACAGGGGGGAATAAGGTGGAACAATGAGCAGTTCTTC. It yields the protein CASSFPGQGGIRWNNEQFF.

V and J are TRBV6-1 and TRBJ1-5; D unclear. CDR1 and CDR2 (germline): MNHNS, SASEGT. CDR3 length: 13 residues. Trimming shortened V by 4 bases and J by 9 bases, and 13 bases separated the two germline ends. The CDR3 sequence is CASSGSGLGPQHF. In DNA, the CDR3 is TGTGCCAGCAGTGGGTCCGGATTAGGGCCCCAGCATTTT.

CDR3 in amino acids: CASSSPRTGGAETQYF. The CDR3 DNA is TGTGCCAGCAGTTCCCCTCGGACAGGGGGCGCAGAGACCCAGTACTTC. The chain combines TRBV27 with TRBJ2-5, with 11 bases aligning to TRBD1. The CDR3 spans 16 residues. V lost 4 bases, J lost 4 bases, and 8 bases stayed unmatched. Germline V gene data show CDR1 as MNHEY and CDR2 as SMNVEV (reference sequence).

The CDR3 DNA reads TGTGCCAGCAGCTCGGACCCTTCTACCGGGGAGCTGTTTTTT. The encoded protein is CASSSDPSTGELFF. J is TRBJ2-2 and V is TRBV7-2, with D hard to call. The CDR3 is made up of 14 amino acids. Trimming stripped 4 bases from V and 5 bases from J, with 11 bases between. Germline assignment: CDR1 SGHTA and CDR2 FQGNSA.

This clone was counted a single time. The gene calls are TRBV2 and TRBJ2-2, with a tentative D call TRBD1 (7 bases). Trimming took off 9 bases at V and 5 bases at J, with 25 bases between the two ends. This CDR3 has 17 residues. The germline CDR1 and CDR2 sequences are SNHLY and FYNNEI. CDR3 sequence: CASKNAGTSGGTGELFF. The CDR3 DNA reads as TGTGCCAGTAAGAATGCCGGGACATCAGGGGGGACCGGGGAGCTGTTTTTT.

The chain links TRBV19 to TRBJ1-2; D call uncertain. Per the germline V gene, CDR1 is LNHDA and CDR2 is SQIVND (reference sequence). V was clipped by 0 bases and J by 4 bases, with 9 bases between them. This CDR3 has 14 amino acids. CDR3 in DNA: TGTGCCAGTAGTATAGAGCGGGGATCCTATGGCTACACCTTC. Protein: CASSIERGSYGYTF.

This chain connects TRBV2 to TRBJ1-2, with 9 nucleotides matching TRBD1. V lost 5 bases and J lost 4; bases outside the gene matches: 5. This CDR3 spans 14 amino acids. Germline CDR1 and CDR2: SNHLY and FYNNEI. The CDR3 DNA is TGTGCCAGCAGTCCGGGACAGGGAACCTATGGCTACACCTTC. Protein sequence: CASSPGQGTYGYTF.

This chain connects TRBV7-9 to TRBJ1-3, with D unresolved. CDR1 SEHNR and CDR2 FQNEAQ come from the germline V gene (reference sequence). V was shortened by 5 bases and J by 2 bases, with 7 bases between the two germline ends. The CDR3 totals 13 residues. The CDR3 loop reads CASSPEPGNTIYF. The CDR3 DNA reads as TGTGCCAGCAGCCCAGAACCTGGAAACACCATATATTTT.

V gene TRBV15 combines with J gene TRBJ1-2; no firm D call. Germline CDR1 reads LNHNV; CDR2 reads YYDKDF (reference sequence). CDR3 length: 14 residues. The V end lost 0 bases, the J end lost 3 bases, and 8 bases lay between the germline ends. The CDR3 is CATSRDLGDYGYTF. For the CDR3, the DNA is TGTGCCACCAGCAGAGATCTTGGGGACTATGGCTACACCTTC.

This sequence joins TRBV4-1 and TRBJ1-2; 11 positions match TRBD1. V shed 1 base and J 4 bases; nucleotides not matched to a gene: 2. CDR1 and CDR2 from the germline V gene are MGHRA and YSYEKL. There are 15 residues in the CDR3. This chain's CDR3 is CASSQGGQGGYGYTF. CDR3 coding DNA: TGCGCCAGCAGCCAAGGGGGACAGGGGGGCTATGGCTACACCTTC.

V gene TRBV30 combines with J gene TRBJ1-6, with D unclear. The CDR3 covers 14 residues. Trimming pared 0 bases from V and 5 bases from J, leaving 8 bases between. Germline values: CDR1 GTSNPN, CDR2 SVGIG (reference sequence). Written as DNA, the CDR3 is TGTGCCTGGAGTGTACAGCCGGATAATTCACCCCTCCACTTT. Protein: CAWSVQPDNSPLHF.

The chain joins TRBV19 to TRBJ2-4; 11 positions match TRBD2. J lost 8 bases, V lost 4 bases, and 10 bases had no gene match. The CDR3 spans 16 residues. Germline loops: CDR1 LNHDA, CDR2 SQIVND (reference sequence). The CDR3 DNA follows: TGTGCCAGTAGTACCTACACTAGCGGGAGTAGATACATTCAGTACTTC. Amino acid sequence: CASSTYTSGSRYIQYF.

DNA of the CDR3: TGTGCCTTCGTCATCGGGAGGGCAGATACGCAGTATTTT. Amino acid sequence: CAFVIGRADTQYF. The chain recombines TRBV30 with TRBJ2-3; the match to TRBD2 covers 8 bases. Losses at the gene ends were 7 bases for V and 4 bases for J; bases not matched to a gene: 7. Germline V gene data show CDR1 as GTSNPN and CDR2 as SVGIG (reference sequence). The CDR3 runs 13 residues.

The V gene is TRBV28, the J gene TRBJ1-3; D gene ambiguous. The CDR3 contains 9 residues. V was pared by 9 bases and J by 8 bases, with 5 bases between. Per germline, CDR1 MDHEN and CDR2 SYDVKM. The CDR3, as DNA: TGTGCCAGAAGGTACACCATATATTTT. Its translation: CARRYTIYF. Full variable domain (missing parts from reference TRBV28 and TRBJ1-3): DVKVTQSSRYLVKRTGEKVFLECVQDMDHENMFWYRQDPGLGLRLIYFSYDVKMKEKGDIPEGYSVSREKKERFSLILESASTNQTSMYLCARRYTIYFGEGSWLTVV.

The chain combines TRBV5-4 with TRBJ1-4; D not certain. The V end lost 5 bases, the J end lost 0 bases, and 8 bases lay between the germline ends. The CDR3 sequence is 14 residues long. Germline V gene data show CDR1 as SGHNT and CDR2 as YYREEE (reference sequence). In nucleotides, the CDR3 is TGTGCCAGCAGTTCCCGCTCAACTAATGAAAAACTGTTTTTT. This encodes CASSSRSTNEKLFF. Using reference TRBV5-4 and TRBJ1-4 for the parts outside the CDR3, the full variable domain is ETGVTQSPTHLIKTRGQQVTLRCSSQSGHNTVSWYQQALGQGPQFIFQYYREEENGRGNFPPRFSGLQFPNYSSELNVNALELDDSALYLCASSSRSTNEKLFFGSGTQLSVL.

The CDR3 spells CASSDSVVETQYF. The CDR3 DNA reads TGTGCCAGCAGTGATTCAGTGGTGGAGACCCAGTACTTC. The chain recombines TRBV6-1 with TRBJ2-5; D not certain. This CDR3 has 13 residues. V was shortened by 3 bases and J by 5 bases, with 10 bases between the two germline ends. CDR1 is MNHNS, CDR2 SASEGT, per germline.

In DNA, the CDR3 is TGTGCCAGTAAATTGGGGGGGGACGGTCAGCCCCAGCATTTT. Protein sequence: CASKLGGDGQPQHF. V is TRBV19 and J is TRBJ1-5; D is perhaps TRBD1 (5 bases). Trimming shortened V by 7 bases and J by 6 bases, and 16 bases separated the two germline ends. The CDR3 loop spans 14 amino acids. Per the germline V gene, CDR1 is LNHDA and CDR2 is SQIVND (reference sequence).